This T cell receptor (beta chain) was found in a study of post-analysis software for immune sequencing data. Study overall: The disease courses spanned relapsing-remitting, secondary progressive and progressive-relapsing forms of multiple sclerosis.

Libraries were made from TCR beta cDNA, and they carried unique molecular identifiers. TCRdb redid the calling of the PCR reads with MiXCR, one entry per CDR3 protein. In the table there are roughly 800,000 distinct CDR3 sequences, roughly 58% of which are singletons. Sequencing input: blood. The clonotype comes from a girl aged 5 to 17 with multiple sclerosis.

The DNA for the CDR3 is TGTGCCAGCAGCTTACCGGGACTTCCGAATCAGCCCCAGCATTTT. As protein: CASSLPGLPNQPQHF. The genes are TRBV7-2 and TRBJ1-5, with D possibly being TRBD1 (5 bases). Trimming pared 2 bases from V and 4 bases from J, leaving 12 bases between. Looked up from germline, CDR1 is SGHTA and CDR2 is FQGNSA. This CDR3 is built from 15 residues.